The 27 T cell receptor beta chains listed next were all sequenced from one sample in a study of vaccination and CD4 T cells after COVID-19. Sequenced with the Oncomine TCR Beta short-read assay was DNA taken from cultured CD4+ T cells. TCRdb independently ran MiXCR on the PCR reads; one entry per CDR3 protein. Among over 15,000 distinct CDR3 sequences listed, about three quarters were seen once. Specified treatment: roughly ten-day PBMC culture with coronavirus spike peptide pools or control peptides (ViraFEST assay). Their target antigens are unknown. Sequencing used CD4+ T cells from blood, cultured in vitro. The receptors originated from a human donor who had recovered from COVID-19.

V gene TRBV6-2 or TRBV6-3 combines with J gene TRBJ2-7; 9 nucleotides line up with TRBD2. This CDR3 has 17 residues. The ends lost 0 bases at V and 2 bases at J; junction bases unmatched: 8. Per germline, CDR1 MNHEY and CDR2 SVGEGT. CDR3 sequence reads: CASSYSRSGRQTYEQYF. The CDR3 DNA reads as TGTGCCAGCAGTTACTCGAGGAGCGGGAGGCAAACCTACGAGCAGTACTTC.

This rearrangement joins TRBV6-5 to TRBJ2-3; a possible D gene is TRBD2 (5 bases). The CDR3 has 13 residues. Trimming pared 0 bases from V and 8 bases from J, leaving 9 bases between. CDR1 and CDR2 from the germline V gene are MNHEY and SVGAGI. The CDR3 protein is CASSYSTGSTQYF. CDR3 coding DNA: TGTGCCAGCAGTTACTCGACGGGGAGTACGCAGTATTTT.

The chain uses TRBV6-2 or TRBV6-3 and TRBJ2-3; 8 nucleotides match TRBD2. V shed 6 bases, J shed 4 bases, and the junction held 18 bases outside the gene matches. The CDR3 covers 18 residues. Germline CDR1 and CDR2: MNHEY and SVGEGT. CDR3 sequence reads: CASRPTRSKREKADTQYF. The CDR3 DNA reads TGTGCCAGCAGGCCGACCAGAAGCAAGCGGGAGAAAGCAGATACGCAGTATTTT.

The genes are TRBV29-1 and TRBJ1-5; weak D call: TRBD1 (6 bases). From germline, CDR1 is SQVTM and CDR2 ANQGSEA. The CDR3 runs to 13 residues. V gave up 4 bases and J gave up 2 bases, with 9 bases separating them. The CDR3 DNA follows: TGCAGCGTTGTCTCAGGGGGCAATCAGCCCCAGCATTTT. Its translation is CSVVSGGNQPQHF.

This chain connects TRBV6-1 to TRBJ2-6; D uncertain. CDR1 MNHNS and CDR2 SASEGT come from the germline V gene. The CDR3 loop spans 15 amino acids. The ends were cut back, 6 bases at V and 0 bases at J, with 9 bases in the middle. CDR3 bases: TGTGCCAGCAGGCTGAGTGGCTCTGGGGCCAACGTCCTGACTTTC. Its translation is CASRLSGSGANVLTF.

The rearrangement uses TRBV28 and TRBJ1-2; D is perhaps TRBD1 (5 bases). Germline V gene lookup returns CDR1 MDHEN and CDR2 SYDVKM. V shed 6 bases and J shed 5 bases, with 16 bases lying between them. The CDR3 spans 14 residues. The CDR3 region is CASSSPGVWYGYTF. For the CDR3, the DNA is TGTGCCAGCAGCTCCCCGGGGGTGTGGTATGGCTACACCTTC.

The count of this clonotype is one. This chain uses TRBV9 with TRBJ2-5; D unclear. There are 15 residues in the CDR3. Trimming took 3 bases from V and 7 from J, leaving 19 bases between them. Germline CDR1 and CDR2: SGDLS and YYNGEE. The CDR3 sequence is CASSAARDIGGTQYF. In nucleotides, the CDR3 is TGTGCCAGCAGCGCCGCAAGGGATATTGGTGGGACCCAGTACTTC.

CDR3 sequence reads: CASSYDKTGELFF. The CDR3, as DNA: TGTGCCAGCAGTTACGACAAGACCGGGGAGCTGTTTTTT. The chain is built from TRBV6-5 and TRBJ2-2; D remains unclear. This CDR3 has 13 amino acids. The germline gives CDR1 MNHEY, CDR2 SVGAGI. The germline V and J ends were trimmed by 2 bases and 5 bases, with 6 bases remaining between them.

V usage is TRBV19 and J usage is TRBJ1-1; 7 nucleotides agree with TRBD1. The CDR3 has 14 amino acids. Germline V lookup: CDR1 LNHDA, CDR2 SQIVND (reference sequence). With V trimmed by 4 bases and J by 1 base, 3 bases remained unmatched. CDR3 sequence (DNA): TGTGCCAGTAGTACGGACAGGTGGAACACTGAAGCTTTCTTT. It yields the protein CASSTDRWNTEAFF.

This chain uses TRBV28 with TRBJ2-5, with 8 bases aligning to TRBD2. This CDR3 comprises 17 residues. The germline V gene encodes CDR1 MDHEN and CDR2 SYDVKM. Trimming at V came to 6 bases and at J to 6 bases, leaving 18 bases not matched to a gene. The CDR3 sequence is CASSPNLAGGSGKTQYF. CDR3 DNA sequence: TGTGCCAGCAGCCCAAATTTGGCGGGAGGCTCAGGGAAGACCCAGTACTTC.

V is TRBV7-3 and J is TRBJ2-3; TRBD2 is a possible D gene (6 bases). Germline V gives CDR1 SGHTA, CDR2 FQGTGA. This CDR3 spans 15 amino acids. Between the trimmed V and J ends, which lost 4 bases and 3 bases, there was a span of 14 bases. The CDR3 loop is CASSYSGLRTDTQYF. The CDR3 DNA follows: TGTGCCAGCAGCTATTCGGGACTGCGAACAGATACGCAGTATTTT.

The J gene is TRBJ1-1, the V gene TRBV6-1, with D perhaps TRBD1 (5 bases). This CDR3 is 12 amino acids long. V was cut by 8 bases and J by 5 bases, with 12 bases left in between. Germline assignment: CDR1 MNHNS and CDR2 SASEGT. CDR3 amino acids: CASRDGATEAFF. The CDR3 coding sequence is TGTGCCAGCCGGGACGGGGCGACTGAAGCTTTCTTT.

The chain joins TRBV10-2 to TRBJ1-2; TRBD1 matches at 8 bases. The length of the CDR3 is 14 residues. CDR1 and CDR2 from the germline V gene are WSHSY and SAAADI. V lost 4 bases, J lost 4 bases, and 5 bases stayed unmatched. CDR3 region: CASSGQGASYGYTF. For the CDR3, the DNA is TGCGCCAGCAGTGGCCAGGGGGCGAGCTATGGCTACACCTTC.

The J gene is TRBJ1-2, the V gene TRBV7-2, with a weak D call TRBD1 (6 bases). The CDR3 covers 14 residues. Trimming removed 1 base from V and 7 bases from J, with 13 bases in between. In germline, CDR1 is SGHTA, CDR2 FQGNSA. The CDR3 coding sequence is TGTGCCAGCAGCTTAGGGACCATCAGGGGTGGCTACACCTTC. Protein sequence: CASSLGTIRGGYTF.

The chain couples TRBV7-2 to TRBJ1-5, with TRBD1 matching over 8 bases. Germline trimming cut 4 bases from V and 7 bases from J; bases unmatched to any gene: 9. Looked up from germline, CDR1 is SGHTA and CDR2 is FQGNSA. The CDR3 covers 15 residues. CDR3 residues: CASSYGQGEGQPQHF. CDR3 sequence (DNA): TGTGCCAGCAGCTACGGACAGGGCGAGGGGCAGCCCCAGCATTTT.

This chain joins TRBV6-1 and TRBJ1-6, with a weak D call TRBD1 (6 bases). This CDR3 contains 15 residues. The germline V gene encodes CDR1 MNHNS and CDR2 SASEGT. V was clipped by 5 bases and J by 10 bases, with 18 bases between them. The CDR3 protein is CASSPADSLTSPLHF. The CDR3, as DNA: TGTGCCAGCAGTCCAGCGGACAGCTTGACATCACCCCTCCACTTT.

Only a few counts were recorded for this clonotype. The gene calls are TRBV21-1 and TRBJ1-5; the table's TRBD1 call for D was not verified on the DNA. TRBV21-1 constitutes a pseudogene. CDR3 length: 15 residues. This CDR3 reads CASSKGSTGNQPQHF. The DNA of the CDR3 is TGTGCCAGCAGCAAAGGGTCGACAGGGAATCAGCCCCAGCATTTT.

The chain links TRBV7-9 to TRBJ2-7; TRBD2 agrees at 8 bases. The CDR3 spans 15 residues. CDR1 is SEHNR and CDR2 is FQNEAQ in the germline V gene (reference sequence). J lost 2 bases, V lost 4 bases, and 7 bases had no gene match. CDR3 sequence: CASSSSMGLAYEQYF. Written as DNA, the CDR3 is TGTGCCAGCAGCTCCTCCATGGGACTAGCCTACGAGCAGTACTTC.

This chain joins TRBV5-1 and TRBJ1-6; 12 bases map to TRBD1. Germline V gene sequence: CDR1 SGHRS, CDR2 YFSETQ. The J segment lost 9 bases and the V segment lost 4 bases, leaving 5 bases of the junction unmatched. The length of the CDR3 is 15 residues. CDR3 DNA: TGCGCCAGCAGCCCGGGACAGGGGGCGAGTTCACCCCTCCACTTT. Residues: CASSPGQGASSPLHF.

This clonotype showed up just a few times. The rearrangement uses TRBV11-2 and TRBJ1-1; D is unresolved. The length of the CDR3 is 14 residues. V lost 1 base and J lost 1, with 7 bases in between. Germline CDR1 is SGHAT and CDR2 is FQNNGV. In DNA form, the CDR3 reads TGTGCCAGCAGCTTAGTCAAGGGGAACACTGAAGCTTTCTTT. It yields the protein CASSLVKGNTEAFF.

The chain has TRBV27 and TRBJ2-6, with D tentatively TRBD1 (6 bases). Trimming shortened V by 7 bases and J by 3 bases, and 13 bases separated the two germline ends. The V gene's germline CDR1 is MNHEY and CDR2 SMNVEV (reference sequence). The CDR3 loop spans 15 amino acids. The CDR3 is CASTRGGSGANVLTF. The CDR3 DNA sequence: TGTGCCAGCACAAGAGGGGGTAGTGGGGCCAACGTCCTGACTTTC.

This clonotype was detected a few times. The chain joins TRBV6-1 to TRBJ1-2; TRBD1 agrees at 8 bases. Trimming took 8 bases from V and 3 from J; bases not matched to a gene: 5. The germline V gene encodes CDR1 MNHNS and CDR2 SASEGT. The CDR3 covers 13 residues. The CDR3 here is CASDLQGDYGYTF. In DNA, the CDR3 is TGTGCCAGCGACCTACAGGGGGACTATGGCTACACCTTC.

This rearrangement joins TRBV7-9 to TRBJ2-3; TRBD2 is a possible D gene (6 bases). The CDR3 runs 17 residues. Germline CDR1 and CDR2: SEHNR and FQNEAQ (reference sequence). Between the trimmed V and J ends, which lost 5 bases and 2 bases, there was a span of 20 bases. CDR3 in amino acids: CASSHPLAREPTDTQYF. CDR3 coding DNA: TGTGCCAGCAGCCACCCACTGGCGCGGGAACCCACAGATACGCAGTATTTT.

The CDR3 region has the DNA TGCAGTGCTTCCCCCCACAGCCGCCTAGGGCACTATGGCTACACCTTC. Translated, it gives CSASPHSRLGHYGYTF. The genes are TRBV20-1 and TRBJ1-2; the D is unclear. This CDR3 comprises 16 residues. Germline assignment: CDR1 DFQATT and CDR2 SNEGSKA (reference sequence). V shed 5 bases and J shed 3 bases, with 22 bases lying between them.

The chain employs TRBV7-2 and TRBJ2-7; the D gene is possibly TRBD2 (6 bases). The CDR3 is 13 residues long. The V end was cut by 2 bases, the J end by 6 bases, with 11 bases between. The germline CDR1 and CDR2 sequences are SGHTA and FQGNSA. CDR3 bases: TGTGCCAGCAGCTTACATCAGGGAGGCGAGCAGTACTTC. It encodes CASSLHQGGEQYF.

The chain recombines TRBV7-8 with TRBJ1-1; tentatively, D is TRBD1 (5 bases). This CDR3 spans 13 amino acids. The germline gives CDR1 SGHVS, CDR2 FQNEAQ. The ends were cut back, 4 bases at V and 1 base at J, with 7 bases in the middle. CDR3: CASSWGRNTEAFF. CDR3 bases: TGTGCCAGCAGCTGGGGGAGGAACACTGAAGCTTTCTTT.

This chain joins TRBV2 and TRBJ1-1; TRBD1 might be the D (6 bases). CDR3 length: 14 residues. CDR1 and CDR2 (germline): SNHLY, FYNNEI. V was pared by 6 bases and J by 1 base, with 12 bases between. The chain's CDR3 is CASSYEQGNTEAFF. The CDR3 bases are TGTGCCAGCAGCTACGAACAGGGGAACACTGAAGCTTTCTTT.